This TCR beta chain was observed in a study of T cell repertoires in cytomegalovirus infection. Study overall: Signatures in public TCR beta sequences pointed to both CMV infection and matching HLA type. Study results and limitations: CMV carriers with the relevant HLA were identified by cumulative public TCR beta family frequency. HLA-C-restricted, CMV-specific TCR beta clonotypes were dominant ex vivo.

Germline assignment: CDR1 SGHNT and CDR2 YYREEE (reference sequence). V shed 4 bases and J shed 5 bases, with 22 bases lying between them. The CDR3 length is 16 residues. This clonotype was seen a handful of times. The antigen is unknown. From the reads, TCRdb called clonotypes with MiXCR, one entry per CDR3 protein. The data contain 200,000 to 300,000 distinct CDR3 sequences, roughly 15% of them singletons. Sequencing was performed on PBMCs. This chain links TRBV5-4 with TRBJ2-7; either TRBD1 or TRBD2 may supply D (6 bases each). The sequence was collected from a human donor in good health (CMV status not recorded). Some clones in this sample may be carry-over from other donors' samples. The CDR3 DNA sequence: TGTGCCAGCAGCCTGGGGGGCGGTACTTATAACGACGAGCAGTACTTC. As protein: CASSLGGGTYNDEQYF.